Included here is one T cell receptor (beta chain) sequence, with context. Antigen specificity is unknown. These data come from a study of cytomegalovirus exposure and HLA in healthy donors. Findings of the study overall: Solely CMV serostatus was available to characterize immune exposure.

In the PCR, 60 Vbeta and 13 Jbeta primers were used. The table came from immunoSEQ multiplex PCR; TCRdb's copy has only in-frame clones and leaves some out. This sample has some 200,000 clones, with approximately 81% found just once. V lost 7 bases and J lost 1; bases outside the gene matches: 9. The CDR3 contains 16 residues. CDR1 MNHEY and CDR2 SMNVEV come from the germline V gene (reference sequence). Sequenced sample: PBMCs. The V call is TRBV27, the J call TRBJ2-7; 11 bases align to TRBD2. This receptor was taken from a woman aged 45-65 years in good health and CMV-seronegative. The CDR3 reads CASKAGLAALSYEQYF. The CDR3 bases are TGTGCCAGCAAGGCGGGACTAGCGGCGTTATCCTACGAGCAGTACTTC.